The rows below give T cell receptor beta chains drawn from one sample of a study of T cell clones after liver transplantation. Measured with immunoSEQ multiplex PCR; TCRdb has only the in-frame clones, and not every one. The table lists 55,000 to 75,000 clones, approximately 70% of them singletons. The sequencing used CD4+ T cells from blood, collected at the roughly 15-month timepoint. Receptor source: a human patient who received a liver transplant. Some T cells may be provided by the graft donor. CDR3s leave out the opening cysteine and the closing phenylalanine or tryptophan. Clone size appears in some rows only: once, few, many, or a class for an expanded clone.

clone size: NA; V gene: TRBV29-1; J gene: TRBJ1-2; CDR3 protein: SVESFGQGGGYT
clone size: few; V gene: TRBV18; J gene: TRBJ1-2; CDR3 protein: ASSSGTGVGYT
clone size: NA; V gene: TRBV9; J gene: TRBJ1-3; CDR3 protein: ASSVGGNSGNTIY
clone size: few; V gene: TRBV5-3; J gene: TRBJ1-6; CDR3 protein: ARSLEGNSPLH
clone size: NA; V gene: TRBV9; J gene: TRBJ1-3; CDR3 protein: ASSGVQTGNTIY
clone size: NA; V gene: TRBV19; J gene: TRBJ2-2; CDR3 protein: ASRGSMGGLVTGELF
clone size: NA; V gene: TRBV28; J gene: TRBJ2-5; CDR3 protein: ASSGIGFSETQY
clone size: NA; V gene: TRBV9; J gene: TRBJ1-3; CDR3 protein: ASSVTDSGNTIY
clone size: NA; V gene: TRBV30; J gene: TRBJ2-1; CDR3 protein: AWSGQNTYNEQF
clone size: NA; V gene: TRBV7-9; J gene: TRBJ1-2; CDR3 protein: ASSWTGGLRYT
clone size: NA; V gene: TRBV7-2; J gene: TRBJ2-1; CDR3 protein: ASSLTSGGLEHNEQF
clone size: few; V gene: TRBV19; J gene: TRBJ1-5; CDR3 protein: ASSIVAGEGNQPQH
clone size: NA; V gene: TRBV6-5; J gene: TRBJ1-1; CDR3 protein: AALARAATEAF
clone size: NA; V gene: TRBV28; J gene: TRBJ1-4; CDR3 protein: ASSPGQGREKLF
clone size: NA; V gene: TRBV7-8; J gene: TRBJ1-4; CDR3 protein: ASSLSELAPTNEKLF
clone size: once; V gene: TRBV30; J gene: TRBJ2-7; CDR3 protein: AWSRPYEQY
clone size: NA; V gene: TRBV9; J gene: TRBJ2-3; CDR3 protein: ASSVAVTDTQY
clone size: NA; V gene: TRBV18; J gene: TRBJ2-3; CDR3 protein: ASSQRQGRTDTQY
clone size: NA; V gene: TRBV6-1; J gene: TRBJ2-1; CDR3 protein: ASNLGLAEQF
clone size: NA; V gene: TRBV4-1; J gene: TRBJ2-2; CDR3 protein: ASSLSGTGDTGELF
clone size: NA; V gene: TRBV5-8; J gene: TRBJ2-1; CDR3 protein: ASSLMGLAGGSSYNEQF
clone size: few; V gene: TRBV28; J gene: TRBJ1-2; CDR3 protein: ASRAGTGGVYGYT
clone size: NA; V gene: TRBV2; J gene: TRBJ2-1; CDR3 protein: ASSEWVGDFSYNEQF
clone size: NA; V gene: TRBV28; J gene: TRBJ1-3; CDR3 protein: ASTSGTDMINTIY
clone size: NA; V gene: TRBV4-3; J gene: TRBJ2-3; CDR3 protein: ASSQRLAVTQY
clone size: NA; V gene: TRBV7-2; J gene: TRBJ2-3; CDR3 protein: ASSRSGSTADTQY
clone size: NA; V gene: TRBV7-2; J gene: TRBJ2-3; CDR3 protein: ASSLDRGLQQY
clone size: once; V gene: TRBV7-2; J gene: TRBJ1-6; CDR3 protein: ASSLATAGLGDNSPLH
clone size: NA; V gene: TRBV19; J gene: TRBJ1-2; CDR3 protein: ASSIDRLNYGYT
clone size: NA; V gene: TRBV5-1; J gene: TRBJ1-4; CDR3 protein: ASSLSDANEKLF
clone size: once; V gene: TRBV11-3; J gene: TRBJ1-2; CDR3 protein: ASSFHRAPDYGYT
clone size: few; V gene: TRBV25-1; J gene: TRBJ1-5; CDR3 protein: ASSTGGTSNQPQH
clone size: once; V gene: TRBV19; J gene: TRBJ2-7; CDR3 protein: ASSYRTASYEQY
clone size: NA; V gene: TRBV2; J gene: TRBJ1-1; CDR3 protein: ASSVSPNTEAF
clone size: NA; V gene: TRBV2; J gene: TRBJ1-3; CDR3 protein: ASRPREGSGGNTIY
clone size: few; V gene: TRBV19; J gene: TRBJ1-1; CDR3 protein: ASSNPGQGGRNSEAF
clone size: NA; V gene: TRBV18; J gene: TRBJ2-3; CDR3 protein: ASSLTGGTDTQY
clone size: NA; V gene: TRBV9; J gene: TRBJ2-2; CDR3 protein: ASSVAQRSNTGELF
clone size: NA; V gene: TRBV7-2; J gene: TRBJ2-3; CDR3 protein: ASSDYLSTDTQY
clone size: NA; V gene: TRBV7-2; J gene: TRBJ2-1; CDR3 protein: ASSSTTRDSSYNEQF
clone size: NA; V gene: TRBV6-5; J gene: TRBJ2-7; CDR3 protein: ASSTAGTGGYEQY
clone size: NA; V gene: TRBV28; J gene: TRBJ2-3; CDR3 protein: ASRDRPPDTQY
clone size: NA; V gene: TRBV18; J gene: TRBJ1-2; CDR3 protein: ASSATGDPYYGYT
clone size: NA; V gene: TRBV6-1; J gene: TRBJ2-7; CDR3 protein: ASESEVAQY
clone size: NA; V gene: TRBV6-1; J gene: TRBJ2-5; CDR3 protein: ASSVGAALETQY
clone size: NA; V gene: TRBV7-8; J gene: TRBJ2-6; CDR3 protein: ASSLGRDRGTTSGANVLT